Listed below are T cell receptor beta chains from one sample, sequenced in a study of blood T cell repertoires in COVID-19. Sequencing was performed with immunoSEQ multiplex PCR; in TCRdb, only in-frame clones are kept and a portion is missing. The top ten hold just under 6.5% of the sample, which has around 370,000 clones, more than 75% seen once. Specimen: peripheral blood. The origin of the receptors is a woman aged 50 to 60 with COVID-19, enrolled during active disease. The conserved cysteine and the conserved F or W are not part of the CDR3 here. Fields, in order: J gene, clone size, V gene, CDR3 protein. Rows may omit the clone size; those that give it use once, few, many or a size class.

>TRBJ2-7|.|TRBV6-5
ASSILAGSYEQY
>TRBJ1-1|.|TRBV6-2/TRBV6-3
ASSLHVLNREVPEAF
>TRBJ2-5|.|TRBV12-3/TRBV12-4
ASSLRGKETQY
>TRBJ2-5|.|TRBV4-1
ASSQGPPTGTETQY
>TRBJ2-5|.|TRBV19
ASRGGAGVSETQY
>TRBJ2-7|.|TRBV3-1/TRBV3-2
ASSQASDYTYEQY
>TRBJ2-1|.|TRBV27
ASSFYGEGVYNEQF
>TRBJ2-3|.|TRBV5-4
ASSLTSGSTDTQY
>TRBJ1-6|.|TRBV19
ASRLREGRNSPLH
>TRBJ2-1|few|TRBV19
ASSIGVPSYNEQF
>TRBJ1-3|.|TRBV7-9
ASTHRQGVEGLGNTIY
>TRBJ2-1|.|TRBV2
ASRREREGYNEQF
>TRBJ2-3|.|TRBV11-2
ASSLAGVIDTQY
>TRBJ1-1|.|TRBV24-1
ATSDPDRESFDTEAF
>TRBJ2-7|.|TRBV27
ASSFSRGSYEQY
>TRBJ1-1|.|TRBV30
AWNPGENTEAF
>TRBJ2-3|once|TRBV10-2
ASSQGARTDTQY
>TRBJ2-3|.|TRBV18
ASSTGQIGTDTQY
>TRBJ2-1|.|TRBV15
ATSRGTGSSYNEQF
>TRBJ2-2|.|TRBV18
ASSPLAGELF
>TRBJ2-3|.|TRBV6-4
ASSLLAGDVGTDTQY
>TRBJ2-3|.|TRBV5-1
ASTFGRTSGTDTQY
>TRBJ1-5|.|TRBV28
ASRGTGNQPQH
>TRBJ2-1|.|TRBV7-7
ASSLGQNNEQF
>TRBJ2-7|few|TRBV6-6
ASFRGGNEQY
>TRBJ2-1|.|TRBV4-1
ASSQDNRYNEQF